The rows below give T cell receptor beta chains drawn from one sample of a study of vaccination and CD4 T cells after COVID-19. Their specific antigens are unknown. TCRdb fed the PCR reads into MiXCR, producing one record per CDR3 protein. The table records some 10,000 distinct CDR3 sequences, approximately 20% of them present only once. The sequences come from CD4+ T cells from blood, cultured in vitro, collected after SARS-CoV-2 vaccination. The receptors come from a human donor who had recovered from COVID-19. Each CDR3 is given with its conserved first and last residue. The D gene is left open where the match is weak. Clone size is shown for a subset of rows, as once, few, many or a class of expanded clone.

CDR3 protein: CASSEWGKGLPSYEQYF
CDR3 DNA: TGTGCCAGCAGTGAATGGGGAAAGGGACTACCCTCCTACGAGCAGTACTTC
V gene: TRBV6-1
J gene: TRBJ2-7
D gene: TRBD2
clone size: few

CDR3 protein: CATRGHRDREKLFF
CDR3 DNA: TGTGCCACCAGGGGGCACAGGGATAGGGAAAAACTGTTTTTT
V gene: TRBV19
J gene: TRBJ1-4
D gene: TRBD1
clone size: -

CDR3 protein: CASSLTGGSTRVTQYF
CDR3 DNA: TGTGCCAGCAGCTTAACAGGTGGCTCCACGAGAGTGACCCAGTACTTC
V gene: TRBV7-7
J gene: TRBJ2-5
D gene: -
clone size: few

CDR3 protein: CASSWLAGNYEQYF
CDR3 DNA: TGTGCCAGCAGCTGGCTAGCGGGAAACTACGAGCAGTACTTC
V gene: TRBV11-2
J gene: TRBJ2-7
D gene: TRBD2
clone size: few

CDR3 protein: CASSPLDREAQPQHF
CDR3 DNA: TGTGCCAGCAGTCCTTTAGACAGGGAGGCTCAGCCCCAGCATTTT
V gene: TRBV6-1
J gene: TRBJ1-5
D gene: TRBD1
clone size: -

CDR3 protein: CASRQTTSTDTQYF
CDR3 DNA: TGTGCCAGCAGGCAGACAACCAGCACAGATACGCAGTATTTT
V gene: TRBV27
J gene: TRBJ2-3
D gene: -
clone size: few

CDR3 protein: CASSFRSTFSYEQYF
CDR3 DNA: TGTGCCAGCAGTTTTCGGAGCACCTTCTCCTACGAGCAGTACTTC
V gene: TRBV28
J gene: TRBJ2-7
D gene: -
clone size: -

CDR3 protein: CASRPQGHTEAFF
CDR3 DNA: TGTGCCAGCAGGCCACAGGGACACACTGAAGCTTTCTTT
V gene: TRBV6-1
J gene: TRBJ1-1
D gene: -
clone size: -

CDR3 protein: CASSEVGVNTEAFF
CDR3 DNA: TGTGCCAGCAGTGAGGTCGGAGTGAACACTGAAGCTTTCTTT
V gene: TRBV2
J gene: TRBJ1-1
D gene: -
clone size: medium-sized

CDR3 protein: CASSQGIGSTDTQCF
CDR3 DNA: TGTGCCAGCAGCCAAGGGATTGGCTCCACAGATACGCAGTGTTTT
V gene: TRBV4-2
J gene: TRBJ2-3
D gene: -
clone size: -

CDR3 protein: CASSLWNRGGDQPQHF
CDR3 DNA: TGTGCCAGCAGTTTATGGAACAGGGGAGGGGACCAGCCCCAGCATTTT
V gene: TRBV28
J gene: TRBJ1-5
D gene: TRBD1
clone size: few

CDR3 protein: CAWSRLAGNQPQHF
CDR3 DNA: TGTGCCTGGAGTCGGTTGGCCGGCAATCAGCCCCAGCATTTT
V gene: TRBV30
J gene: TRBJ1-5
D gene: -
clone size: -

CDR3 protein: CASSLFEGKGQPQHF
CDR3 DNA: TGTGCCAGCAGTTTATTCGAAGGCAAGGGGCAGCCCCAGCATTTT
V gene: TRBV27
J gene: TRBJ1-5
D gene: -
clone size: medium-sized

CDR3 protein: CASSVAEGTYEQYF
CDR3 DNA: TGTGCCAGCAGCGTAGCTGAGGGGACCTACGAGCAGTACTTC
V gene: TRBV9
J gene: TRBJ2-7
D gene: -
clone size: -

CDR3 protein: CASSLAGQSTGYTF
CDR3 DNA: TGTGCCAGCAGCTTAGCAGGGCAGTCTACCGGCTACACCTTC
V gene: TRBV7-9
J gene: TRBJ1-2
D gene: -
clone size: large

CDR3 protein: CSAREGSGRGETQYF
CDR3 DNA: TGCAGTGCTAGAGAGGGGAGCGGGAGGGGAGAGACCCAGTACTTC
V gene: TRBV20-1
J gene: TRBJ2-5
D gene: TRBD2
clone size: medium-sized

CDR3 protein: CASFSQGGAGNTIYF
CDR3 DNA: TGTGCCAGCTTCTCACAGGGGGGGGCGGGAAACACCATATATTTT
V gene: TRBV28
J gene: TRBJ1-3
D gene: TRBD1
clone size: -

CDR3 protein: CASSPPGGGEAFF
CDR3 DNA: TGTGCCAGTAGTCCCCCAGGGGGAGGTGAAGCTTTCTTT
V gene: TRBV19
J gene: TRBJ1-1
D gene: TRBD1
clone size: -

CDR3 protein: CATRGGGPNTQYF
CDR3 DNA: TGTGCCACCAGGGGGGGAGGGCCGAATACGCAGTATTTT
V gene: TRBV28
J gene: TRBJ2-3
D gene: -
clone size: few

CDR3 protein: CASSYTGTSFHEQYF
CDR3 DNA: TGTGCCAGCAGTTACACCGGGACTAGTTTCCACGAGCAGTACTTC
V gene: TRBV6-2/TRBV6-3
J gene: TRBJ2-7
D gene: TRBD2
clone size: -

CDR3 protein: CASSPRQAQGSPLHF
CDR3 DNA: TGTGCCAGCAGCCCCCGACAGGCCCAGGGGTCACCCCTCCACTTT
V gene: TRBV7-2
J gene: TRBJ1-6
D gene: -
clone size: few

CDR3 protein: CASSLPGQRNSPLHF
CDR3 DNA: TGTGCCAGCAGTTTGCCGGGACAGAGAAATTCACCCCTCCACTTT
V gene: TRBV12-3/TRBV12-4
J gene: TRBJ1-6
D gene: TRBD1
clone size: -

CDR3 protein: CASSLARGDQPQHF
CDR3 DNA: TGTGCCAGCAGCTTAGCGAGGGGGGATCAGCCCCAGCATTTT
V gene: TRBV11-2
J gene: TRBJ1-5
D gene: -
clone size: few

CDR3 protein: CSARTYRDTEAFF
CDR3 DNA: TGCAGTGCTAGGACCTACAGAGACACTGAAGCTTTCTTT
V gene: TRBV20-1
J gene: TRBJ1-1
D gene: -
clone size: -

CDR3 protein: CATSSQMSNQPQHF
CDR3 DNA: TGTGCCACCAGCAGTCAAATGAGCAATCAGCCCCAGCATTTT
V gene: TRBV15
J gene: TRBJ1-5
D gene: -
clone size: medium-sized

CDR3 protein: CASSIGAGFYEQYF
CDR3 DNA: TGTGCCAGTAGTATAGGTGCAGGGTTCTACGAGCAGTACTTC
V gene: TRBV19
J gene: TRBJ2-7
D gene: -
clone size: -